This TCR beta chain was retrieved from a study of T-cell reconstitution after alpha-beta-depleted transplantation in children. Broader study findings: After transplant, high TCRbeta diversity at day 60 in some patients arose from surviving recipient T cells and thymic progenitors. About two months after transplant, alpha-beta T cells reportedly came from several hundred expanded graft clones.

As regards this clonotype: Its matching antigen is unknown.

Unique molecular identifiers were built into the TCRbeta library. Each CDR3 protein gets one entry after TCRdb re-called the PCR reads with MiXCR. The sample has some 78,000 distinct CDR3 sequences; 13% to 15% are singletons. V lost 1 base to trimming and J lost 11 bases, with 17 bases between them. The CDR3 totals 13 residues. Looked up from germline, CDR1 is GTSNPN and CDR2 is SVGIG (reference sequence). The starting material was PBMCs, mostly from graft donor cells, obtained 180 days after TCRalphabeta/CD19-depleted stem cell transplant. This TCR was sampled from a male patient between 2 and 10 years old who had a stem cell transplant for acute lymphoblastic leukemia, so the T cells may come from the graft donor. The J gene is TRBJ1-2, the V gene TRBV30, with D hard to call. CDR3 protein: CAWSGLIRMGYTF. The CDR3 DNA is TGTGCCTGGAGTGGTCTGATCCGGATGGGGTACACCTTC.